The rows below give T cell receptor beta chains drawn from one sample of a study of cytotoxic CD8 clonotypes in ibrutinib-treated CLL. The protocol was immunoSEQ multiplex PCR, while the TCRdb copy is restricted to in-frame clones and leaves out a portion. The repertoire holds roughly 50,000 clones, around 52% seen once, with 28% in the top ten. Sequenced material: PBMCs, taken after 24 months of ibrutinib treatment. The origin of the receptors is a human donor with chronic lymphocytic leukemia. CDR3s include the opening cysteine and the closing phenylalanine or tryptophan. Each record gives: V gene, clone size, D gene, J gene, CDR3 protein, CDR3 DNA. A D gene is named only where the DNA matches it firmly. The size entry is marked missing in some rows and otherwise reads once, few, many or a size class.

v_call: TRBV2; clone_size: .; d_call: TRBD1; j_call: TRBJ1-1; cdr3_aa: CASRKDRPTWAFF; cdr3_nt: TGTGCCAGCAGGAAGGACAGGCCGACCTGGGCTTTCTTT
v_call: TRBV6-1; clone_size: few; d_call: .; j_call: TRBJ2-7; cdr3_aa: CASSERGGEQYF; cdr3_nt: TGTGCCAGCAGTGAACGCGGTGGCGAGCAGTACTTC
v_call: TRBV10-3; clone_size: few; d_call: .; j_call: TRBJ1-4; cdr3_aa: CAIGAGFNEKLFF; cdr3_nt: TGTGCCATCGGGGCAGGTTTTAATGAAAAACTGTTTTTT
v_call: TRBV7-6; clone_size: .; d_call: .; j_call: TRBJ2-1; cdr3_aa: CASSSLAHEQFF; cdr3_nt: TGTGCCAGCAGCTCTCTAGCCCATGAGCAGTTCTTC
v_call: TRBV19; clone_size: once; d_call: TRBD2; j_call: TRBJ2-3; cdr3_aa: CASSIEGLAGPSTDTQYF; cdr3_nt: TGTGCCAGTAGTATAGAAGGTCTAGCGGGGCCAAGCACAGATACGCAGTATTTT
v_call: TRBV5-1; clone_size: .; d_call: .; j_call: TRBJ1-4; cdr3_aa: CASSGGYNEKLFF; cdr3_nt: TGCGCCAGCAGCGGGGGATATAATGAAAAACTGTTTTTT
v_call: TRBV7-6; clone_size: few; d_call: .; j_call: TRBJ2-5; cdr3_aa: CASSFLGETQYF; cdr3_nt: TGTGCCAGCAGCTTTCTTGGGGAGACCCAGTACTTC
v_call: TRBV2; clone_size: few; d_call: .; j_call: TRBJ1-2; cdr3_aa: CASRPTTEGYTF; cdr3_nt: TGTGCCAGCAGACCTACCACGGAGGGCTACACCTTC
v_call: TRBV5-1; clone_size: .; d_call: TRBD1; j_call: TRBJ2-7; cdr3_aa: CASSSHLPTTGVDEQYF; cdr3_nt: TGCGCCAGCAGCTCACACCTACCTACGACAGGGGTGGACGAGCAGTACTTC
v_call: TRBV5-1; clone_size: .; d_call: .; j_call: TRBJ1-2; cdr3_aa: CASSLGAGTNYGYTF; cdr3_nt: TGCGCCAGCAGCTTGGGTGCAGGGACTAACTATGGCTACACCTTC
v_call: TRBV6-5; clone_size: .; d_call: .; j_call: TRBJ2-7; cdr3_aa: CASSGPYRDEQYF; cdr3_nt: TGTGCCAGCAGTGGCCCGTATAGGGACGAGCAGTACTTC
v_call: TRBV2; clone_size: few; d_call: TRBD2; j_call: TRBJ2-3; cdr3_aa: CASSALAGGLTDTQYF; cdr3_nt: TGTGCCAGCAGCGCCCTAGCGGGGGGACTCACAGATACGCAGTATTTT
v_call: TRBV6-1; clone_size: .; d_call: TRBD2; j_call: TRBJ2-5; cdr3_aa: CASTQRGGWETQYF; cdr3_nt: TGTGCCAGCACGCAGCGGGGGGGCTGGGAGACCCAGTACTTC
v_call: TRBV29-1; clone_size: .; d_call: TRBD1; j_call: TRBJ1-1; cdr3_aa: CSAEGTGEAFF; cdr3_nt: TGCAGCGCCGAAGGGACAGGGGAAGCTTTCTTT
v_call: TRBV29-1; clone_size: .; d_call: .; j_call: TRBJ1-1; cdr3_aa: CSVGQSVAGEAFF; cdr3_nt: TGCAGCGTTGGGCAGTCCGTGGCAGGCGAAGCTTTCTTT
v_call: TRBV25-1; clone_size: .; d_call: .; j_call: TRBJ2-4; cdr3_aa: CASRRQSNIQYF; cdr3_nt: TGTGCCAGCAGAAGACAGTCAAACATTCAGTACTTC
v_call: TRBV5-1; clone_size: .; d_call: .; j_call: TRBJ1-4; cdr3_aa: CASSLGQGGEKLFF; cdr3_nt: TGCGCCAGCAGCTTGGGTCAGGGTGGAGAAAAACTGTTTTTT
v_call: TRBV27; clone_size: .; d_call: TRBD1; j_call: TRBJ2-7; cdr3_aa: CASSSRQGAYEQYF; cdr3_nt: TGTGCCAGCAGTTCCCGACAGGGGGCCTACGAGCAGTACTTC
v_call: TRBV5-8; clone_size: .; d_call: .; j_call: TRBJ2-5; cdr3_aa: CASSLGQGTQETQYF; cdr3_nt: TGTGCCAGCAGCTTGGGGCAGGGGACCCAAGAGACCCAGTACTTC
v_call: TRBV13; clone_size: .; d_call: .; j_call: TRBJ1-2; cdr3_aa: CASSLIAPGDVDGYTF; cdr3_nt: TGTGCCAGCAGCTTAATTGCGCCAGGGGATGTCGATGGCTACACCTTC
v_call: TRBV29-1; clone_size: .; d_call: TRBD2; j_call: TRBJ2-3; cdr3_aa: CSPLAGGTDTQYF; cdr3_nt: TGCAGCCCCCTGGCGGGGGGGACAGATACGCAGTATTTT
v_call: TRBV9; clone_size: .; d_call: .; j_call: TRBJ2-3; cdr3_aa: CASSLGAGWDTQYF; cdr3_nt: TGTGCCAGCAGCTTGGGGGCGGGCTGGGATACGCAGTATTTT
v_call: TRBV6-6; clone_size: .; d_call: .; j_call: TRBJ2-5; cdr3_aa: CASTDRETQYF; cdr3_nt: TGTGCCAGCACCGACCGGGAGACCCAGTACTTC
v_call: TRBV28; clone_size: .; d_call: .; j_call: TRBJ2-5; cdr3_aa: CASSLEGGGRYF; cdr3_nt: TGTGCCAGCAGTTTAGAGGGGGGAGGGCGGTACTTC
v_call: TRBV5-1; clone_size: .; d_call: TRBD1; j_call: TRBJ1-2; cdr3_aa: CASSLVEGAQDGYTF; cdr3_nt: TGCGCCAGCAGCTTGGTAGAGGGGGCGCAGGATGGCTACACCTTC
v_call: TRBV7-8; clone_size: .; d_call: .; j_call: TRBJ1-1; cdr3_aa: CASRVGVNTEAFF; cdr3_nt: TGTGCCAGCAGAGTTGGGGTGAACACTGAAGCTTTCTTT
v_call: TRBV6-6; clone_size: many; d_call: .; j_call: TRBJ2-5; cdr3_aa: CASSGVYETQYF; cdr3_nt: TGTGCCAGCAGTGGGGTCTACGAGACCCAGTACTTC
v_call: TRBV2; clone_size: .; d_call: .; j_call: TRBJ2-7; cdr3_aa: CASSDRDYEQYF; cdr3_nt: TGTGCCAGCAGTGACAGGGACTACGAGCAGTACTTC
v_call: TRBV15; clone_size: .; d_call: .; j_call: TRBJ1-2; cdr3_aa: CATSTPRAGFSYGYTF; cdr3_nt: TGTGCCACCAGCACCCCCCGGGCGGGATTCTCATATGGCTACACCTTC
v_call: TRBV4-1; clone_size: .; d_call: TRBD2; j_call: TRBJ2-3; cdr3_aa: CASSQEGGSGGRRDTQYF; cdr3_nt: TGCGCCAGCAGCCAAGAGGGGGGGAGCGGGGGCCGCCGGGATACGCAGTATTTT
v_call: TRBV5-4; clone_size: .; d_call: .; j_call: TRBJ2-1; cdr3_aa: CASSLGHGWQFF; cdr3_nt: TGTGCCAGCAGCTTAGGGCATGGGTGGCAGTTCTTC
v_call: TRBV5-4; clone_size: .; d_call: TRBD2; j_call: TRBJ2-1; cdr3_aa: CASFPGTSGGDEQFF; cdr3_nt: TGTGCCAGCTTTCCCGGGACTAGCGGGGGAGATGAGCAGTTCTTC
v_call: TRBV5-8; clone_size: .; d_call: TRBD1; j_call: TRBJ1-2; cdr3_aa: CASSRGDRENYGYTF; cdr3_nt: TGTGCCAGCAGCCGCGGAGACAGGGAGAACTATGGCTACACCTTC
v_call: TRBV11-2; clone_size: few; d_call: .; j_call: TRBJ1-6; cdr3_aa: CASSLGGNSPLHF; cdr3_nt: TGTGCCAGCAGCTTGGGAGGGAATTCACCCCTCCACTTT
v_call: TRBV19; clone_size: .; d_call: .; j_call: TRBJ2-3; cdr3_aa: CASSKRTVGTDTQYF; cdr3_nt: TGTGCCAGTAGTAAAAGGACGGTCGGGACAGATACGCAGTATTTT
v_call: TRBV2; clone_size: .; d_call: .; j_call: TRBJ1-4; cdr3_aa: CASTLNEKLFF; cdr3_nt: TGTGCCAGCACCCTAAATGAAAAACTGTTTTTT
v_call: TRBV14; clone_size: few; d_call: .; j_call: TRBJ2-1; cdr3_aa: CASSQDFYNEQFF; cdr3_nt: TGTGCCAGCAGCCAAGACTTCTACAATGAGCAGTTCTTC
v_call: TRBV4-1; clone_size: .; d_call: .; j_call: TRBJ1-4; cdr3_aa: CASRDLTRDEKLFF; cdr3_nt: TGCGCCAGCAGGGATCTCACTCGGGATGAAAAACTGTTTTTT
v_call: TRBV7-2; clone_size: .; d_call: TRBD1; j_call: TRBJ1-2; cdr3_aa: CASSSGQGRLGGYTF; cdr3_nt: TGTGCCAGCAGCTCGGGACAGGGCCGGCTTGGGGGCTACACCTTC
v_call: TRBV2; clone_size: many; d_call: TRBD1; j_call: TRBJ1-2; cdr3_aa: CASSEGQVNYGYTF; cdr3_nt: TGTGCCAGCAGTGAGGGACAGGTTAACTATGGCTACACCTTC
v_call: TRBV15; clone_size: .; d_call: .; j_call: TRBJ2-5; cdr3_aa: CATSRVGETQYF; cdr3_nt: TGTGCCACCAGCAGAGTGGGGGAGACCCAGTACTTC
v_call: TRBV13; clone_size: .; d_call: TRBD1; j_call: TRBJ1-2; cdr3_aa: CASSSRTGTHGYTF; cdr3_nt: TGTGCCAGCAGCTCCCGGACAGGGACCCATGGCTACACCTTC
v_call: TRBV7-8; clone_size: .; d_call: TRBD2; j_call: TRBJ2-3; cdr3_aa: CASSKGLAGGRTDTQYF; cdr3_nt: TGTGCCAGCAGCAAGGGACTAGCGGGGGGGCGAACAGATACGCAGTATTTT
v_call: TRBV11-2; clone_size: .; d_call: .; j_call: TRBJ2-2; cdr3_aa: CASSRNLLVREYLRGELFF; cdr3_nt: TGTGCCAGCAGCCGAAACCTTCTAGTCCGGGAGTACCTTCGGGGGGAGCTGTTTTTT
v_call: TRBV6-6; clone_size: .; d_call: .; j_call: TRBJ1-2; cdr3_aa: CASSYVGQSGYTF; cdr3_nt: TGTGCCAGCAGTTATGTGGGCCAGAGCGGCTACACCTTC
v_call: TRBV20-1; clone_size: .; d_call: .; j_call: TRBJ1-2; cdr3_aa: CSASPTGGYTF; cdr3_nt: TGCAGTGCTAGCCCCACGGGGGGCTACACCTTC
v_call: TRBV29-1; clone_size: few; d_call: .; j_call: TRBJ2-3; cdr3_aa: CSGRGQSTDTQYF; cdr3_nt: TGCAGCGGGAGGGGGCAAAGCACAGATACGCAGTATTTT
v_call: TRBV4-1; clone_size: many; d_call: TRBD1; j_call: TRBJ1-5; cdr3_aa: CASSRGQGRRDQPQHF; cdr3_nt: TGCGCCAGCAGCCGAGGACAGGGGCGTAGGGATCAGCCCCAGCATTTT
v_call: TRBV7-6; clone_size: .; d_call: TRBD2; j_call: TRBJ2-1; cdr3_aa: CASSWGGLAVNNEQFF; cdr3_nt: TGTGCCAGCAGCTGGGGGGGACTAGCGGTAAACAATGAGCAGTTCTTC
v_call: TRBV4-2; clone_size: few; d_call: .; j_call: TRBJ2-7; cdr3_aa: CASSQGHPGMYEQYF; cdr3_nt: TGTGCCAGCAGCCAGGGACACCCGGGCATGTACGAGCAGTACTTC
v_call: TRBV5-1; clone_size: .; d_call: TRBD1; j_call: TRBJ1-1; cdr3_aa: CASSLEGQGYTEAFF; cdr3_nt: TGCGCCAGCAGCTTGGAGGGACAGGGCTATACTGAAGCTTTCTTT
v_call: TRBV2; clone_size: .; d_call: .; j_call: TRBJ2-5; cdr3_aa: CASSENRDQETQYF; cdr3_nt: TGTGCCAGCAGTGAGAACAGAGACCAAGAGACCCAGTACTTC
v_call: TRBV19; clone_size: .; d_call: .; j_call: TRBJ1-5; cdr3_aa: CASSIRGISTHSNQPQHF; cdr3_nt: TGTGCCAGTAGTATCCGAGGGATTTCCACACATAGCAATCAGCCCCAGCATTTT
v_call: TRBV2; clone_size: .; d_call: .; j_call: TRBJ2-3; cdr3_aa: CASTTDVGDTQYF; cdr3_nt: TGTGCCAGCACTACCGACGTGGGAGATACGCAGTATTTT
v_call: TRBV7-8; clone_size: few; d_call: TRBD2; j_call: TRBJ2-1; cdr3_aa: CASSLPSGGPYNEQFF; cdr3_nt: TGTGCCAGCAGCTTACCTAGCGGGGGGCCCTACAATGAGCAGTTCTTC